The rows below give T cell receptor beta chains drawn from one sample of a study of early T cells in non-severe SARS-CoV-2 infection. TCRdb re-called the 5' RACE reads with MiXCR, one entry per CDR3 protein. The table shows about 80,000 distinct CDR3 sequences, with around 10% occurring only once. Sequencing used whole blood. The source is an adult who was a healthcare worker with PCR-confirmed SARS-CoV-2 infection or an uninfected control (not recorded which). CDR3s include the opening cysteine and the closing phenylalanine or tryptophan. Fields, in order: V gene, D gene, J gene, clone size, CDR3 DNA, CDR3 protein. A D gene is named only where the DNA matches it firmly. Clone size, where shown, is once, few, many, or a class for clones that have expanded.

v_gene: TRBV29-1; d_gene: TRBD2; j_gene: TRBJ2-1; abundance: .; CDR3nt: TGCAGCGTATGGACTAGCGGGAGGGGGTTCGGGAATGAGCAGTTCTTC; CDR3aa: CSVWTSGRGFGNEQFF
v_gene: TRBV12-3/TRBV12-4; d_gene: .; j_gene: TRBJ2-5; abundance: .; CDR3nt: TGTGCCAGCAGCCTTATTCAGGGGGAGACCCAGTACTTC; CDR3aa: CASSLIQGETQYF
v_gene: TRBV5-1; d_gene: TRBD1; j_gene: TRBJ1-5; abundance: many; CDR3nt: TGCGCCAGCAAAACCGGGACAGGGTCGAATCAGCCCCAGCATTTT; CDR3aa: CASKTGTGSNQPQHF
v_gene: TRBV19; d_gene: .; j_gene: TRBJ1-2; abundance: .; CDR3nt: TGTGCCAGTAGTATAGATGGGGCGTCTTATGGCTACACCTTC; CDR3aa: CASSIDGASYGYTF
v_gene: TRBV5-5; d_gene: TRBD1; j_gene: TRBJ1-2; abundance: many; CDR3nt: TGTGCCAGCAGCATACTACAGGGGGGATACTATGGCTACACCTTC; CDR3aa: CASSILQGGYYGYTF
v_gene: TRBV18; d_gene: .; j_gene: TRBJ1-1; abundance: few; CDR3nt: TGTGCCAGCTCACCGATGGCAGGGGTGGGGAACACTGAAGCTTTCTTT; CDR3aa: CASSPMAGVGNTEAFF
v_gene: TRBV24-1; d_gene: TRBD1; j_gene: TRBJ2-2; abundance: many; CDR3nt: TGTGCCACCGCCCCGGGACAGGGGGTCGCCGGGGAGCTGTTTTTT; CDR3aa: CATAPGQGVAGELFF
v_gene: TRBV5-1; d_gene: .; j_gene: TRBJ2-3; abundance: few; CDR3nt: TGCGCCAGCAGCTTGACGGGAAAAGTCACAGATACGCAGTATTTT; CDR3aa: CASSLTGKVTDTQYF
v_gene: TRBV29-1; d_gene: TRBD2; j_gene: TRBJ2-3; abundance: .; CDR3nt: TGCAGCGCCTCCGGGACTAGCGGGAGTGATACGCAGTATTTT; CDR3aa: CSASGTSGSDTQYF
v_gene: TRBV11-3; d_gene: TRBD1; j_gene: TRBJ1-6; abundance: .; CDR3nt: TGTGCCAGCAGCTCCCCCCCGGGACAGGGGAATTCACCCCCCCACTTT; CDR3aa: CASSSPPGQGNSPPHF
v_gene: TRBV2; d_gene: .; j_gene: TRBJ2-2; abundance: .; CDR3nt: TGTGCCAGCAAAAACACCGGGGAGCTGTTTTTT; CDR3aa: CASKNTGELFF
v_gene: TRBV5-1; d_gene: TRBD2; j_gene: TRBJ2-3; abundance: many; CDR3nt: TGCGCCAGCAGCTCAGCGGGGGGCACAGATACGCAGTATTTT; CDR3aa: CASSSAGGTDTQYF
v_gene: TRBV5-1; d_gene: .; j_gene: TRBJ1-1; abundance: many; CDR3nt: TGCGCCAGCAGCTTTAAGGACAGACTAGAAGCTTTCTTT; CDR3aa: CASSFKDRLEAFF
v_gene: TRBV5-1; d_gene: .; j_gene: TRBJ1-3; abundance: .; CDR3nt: TGCGCCAGCAGCTTGGCAGGGGTTGGAAACACCATATATTTT; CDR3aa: CASSLAGVGNTIYF
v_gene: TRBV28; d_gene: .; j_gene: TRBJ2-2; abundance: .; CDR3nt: TGTGCCAGCAGTTTATGGGCAGACACCGGGGAGCTGTTTTTT; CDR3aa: CASSLWADTGELFF
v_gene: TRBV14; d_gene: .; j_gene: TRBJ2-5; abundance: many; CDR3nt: TGTGCCAGCAGCCAAGTGGTTATGGAGACCCAGTACTTC; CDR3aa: CASSQVVMETQYF
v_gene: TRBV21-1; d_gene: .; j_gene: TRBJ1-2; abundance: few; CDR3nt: TGTGCCAGCAGCCTCCCGGGCCTTACCGGGGAATATGGCTACACCTTC; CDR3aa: CASSLPGLTGEYGYTF
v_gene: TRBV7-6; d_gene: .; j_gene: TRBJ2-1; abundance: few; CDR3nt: TGTGCCAGCAGCTTAGCGTTAGCGCGGGCGTACAATGAGCAGTTCTTC; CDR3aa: CASSLALARAYNEQFF
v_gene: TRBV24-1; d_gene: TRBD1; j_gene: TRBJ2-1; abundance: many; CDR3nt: TGTGCCACCAGTGATACTACAGGGGCTGGTGAGCAGTTCTTC; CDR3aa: CATSDTTGAGEQFF
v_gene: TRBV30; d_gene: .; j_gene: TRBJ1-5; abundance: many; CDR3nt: TGTGCCTGGAGTGTCTCGGGACTCGGAAATCAGCCCCAGCATTTT; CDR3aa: CAWSVSGLGNQPQHF
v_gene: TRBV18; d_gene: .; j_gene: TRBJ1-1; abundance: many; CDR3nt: TGTGCCAGCTCGGCCACGTTGGATACTGAAGCTTTCTTT; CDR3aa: CASSATLDTEAFF
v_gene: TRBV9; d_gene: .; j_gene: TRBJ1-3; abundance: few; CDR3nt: TGTGCCAGCAGCGCGGACGGACTCTCTGGAAACACCATATATTTT; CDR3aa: CASSADGLSGNTIYF
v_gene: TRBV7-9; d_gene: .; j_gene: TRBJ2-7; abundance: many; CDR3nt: TGTGCCAGCAGCTTAAGGATTCACGAGCAGTACTTC; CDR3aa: CASSLRIHEQYF
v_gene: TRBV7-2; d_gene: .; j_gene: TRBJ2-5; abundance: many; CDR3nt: TGTGCCAGCAGCTTGGAAAACCAAGAGACCCAGTACTTC; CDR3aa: CASSLENQETQYF
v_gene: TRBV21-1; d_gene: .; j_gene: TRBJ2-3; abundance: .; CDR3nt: TGTGCCAGCAGCAAAGTCCCTAGCGGGAGGGAAGATACGCAGTATTTT; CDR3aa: CASSKVPSGREDTQYF
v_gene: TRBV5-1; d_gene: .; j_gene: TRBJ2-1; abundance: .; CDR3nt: TGCGCCAGCAGCTCATCAGGAGGGACCTACAATGAGCAGTTCTTC; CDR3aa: CASSSSGGTYNEQFF
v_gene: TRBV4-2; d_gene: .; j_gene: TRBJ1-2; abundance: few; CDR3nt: TGTGCCAGCAGCCAAAAGGCAGGGGAGGTTGCGCGTGGCTACACCTTC; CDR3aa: CASSQKAGEVARGYTF
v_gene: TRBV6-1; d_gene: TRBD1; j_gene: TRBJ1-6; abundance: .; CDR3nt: TGTGCCAGCAGCTCCGAAGACAGGGAAAATTCACCCCTCCACTTT; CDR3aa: CASSSEDRENSPLHF
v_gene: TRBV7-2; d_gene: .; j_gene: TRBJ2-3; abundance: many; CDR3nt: TGTGCCAGCAGCGGTGACAGGCATGCCATATCAGATACGCAGTATTTT; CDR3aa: CASSGDRHAISDTQYF
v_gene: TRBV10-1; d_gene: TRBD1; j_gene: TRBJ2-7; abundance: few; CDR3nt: TGCGCCAGCAGTGAGCACCGGGACAGGGTGGTCTACGAGCAGTACTTC; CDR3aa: CASSEHRDRVVYEQYF
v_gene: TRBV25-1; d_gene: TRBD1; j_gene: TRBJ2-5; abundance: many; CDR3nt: TGTGCCAGCAGTCGGACAGACAGGGGCCAAGAGACCCAGTACTTC; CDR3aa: CASSRTDRGQETQYF
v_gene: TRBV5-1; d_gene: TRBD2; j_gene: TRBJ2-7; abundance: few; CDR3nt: TGCGCCAGCAGCTTGGATACGGGAGGTACCGCCTACGAGCAGTACTTC; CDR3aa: CASSLDTGGTAYEQYF
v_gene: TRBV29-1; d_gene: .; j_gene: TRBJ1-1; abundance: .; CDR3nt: TGCTCCACAAGTGCGAACACTGAAGCTTTCTTT; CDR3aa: CSTSANTEAFF
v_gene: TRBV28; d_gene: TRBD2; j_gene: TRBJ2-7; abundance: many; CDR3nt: TGTGCCAGCAGTCCCCATAGCGGGAACTCCTACGAGCAGTACTTC; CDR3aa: CASSPHSGNSYEQYF
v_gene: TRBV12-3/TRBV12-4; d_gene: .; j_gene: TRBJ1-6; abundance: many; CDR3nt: TGTGCCAGCAGTTTGAGGGTAAATTCACCCCTCCACTTT; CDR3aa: CASSLRVNSPLHF
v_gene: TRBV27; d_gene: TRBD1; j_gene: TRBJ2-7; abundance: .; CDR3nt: TGTGCCAGCACCCCCACAGGGGGCATACCTGGAGAGCAGTACTTC; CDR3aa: CASTPTGGIPGEQYF
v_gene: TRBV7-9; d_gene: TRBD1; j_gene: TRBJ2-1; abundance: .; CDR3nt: TGTGCCTCTAGACAGGGGTTTGAGCAGTTCTTC; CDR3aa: CASRQGFEQFF
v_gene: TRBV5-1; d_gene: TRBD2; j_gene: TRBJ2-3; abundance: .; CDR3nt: TGCGCCAGCAGCTCGGGGACTAGCGGGGGAGATACGCAGTATTTT; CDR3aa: CASSSGTSGGDTQYF
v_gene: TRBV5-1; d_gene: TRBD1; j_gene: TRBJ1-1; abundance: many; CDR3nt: TGCGCCAGCAGCTTGGCCAGTTTAGGGGGCGGTTTCAACACTGAAGCTTTCTTT; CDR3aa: CASSLASLGGGFNTEAFF
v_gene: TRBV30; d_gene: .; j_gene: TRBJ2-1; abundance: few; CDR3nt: TGTGCCTGGAGTGTACCGATCCTGGGTTATGAGCAGTTCTTC; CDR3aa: CAWSVPILGYEQFF
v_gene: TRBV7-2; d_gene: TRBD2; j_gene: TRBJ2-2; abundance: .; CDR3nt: TGTGCCAGCAGACCTGTCGGGACTAGCCGTACCGGGGAGCTGTTTTTT; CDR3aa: CASRPVGTSRTGELFF
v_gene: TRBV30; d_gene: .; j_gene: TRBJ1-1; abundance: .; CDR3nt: TGTGCCTGGACGTACGCGGCGGCGAACACTGAAGCTTTCTTT; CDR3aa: CAWTYAAANTEAFF
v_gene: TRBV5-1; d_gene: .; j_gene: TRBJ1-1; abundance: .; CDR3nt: TGCGCCAGCAGCTTGGTTGCCAGTCAGTACACTGAAGCTTTCTTT; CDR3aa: CASSLVASQYTEAFF